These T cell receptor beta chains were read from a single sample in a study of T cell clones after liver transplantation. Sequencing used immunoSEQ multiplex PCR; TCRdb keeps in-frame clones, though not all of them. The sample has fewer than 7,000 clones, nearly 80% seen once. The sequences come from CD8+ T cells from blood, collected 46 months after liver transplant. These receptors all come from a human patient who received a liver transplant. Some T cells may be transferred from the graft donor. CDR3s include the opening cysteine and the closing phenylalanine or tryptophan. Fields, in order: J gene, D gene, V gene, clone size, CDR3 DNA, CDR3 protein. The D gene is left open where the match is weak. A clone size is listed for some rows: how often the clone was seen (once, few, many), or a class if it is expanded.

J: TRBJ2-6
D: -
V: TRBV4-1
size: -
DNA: TGCGCCAGCAGCCACAACTCCGGGACTCTAGGGGCCAACGTCCTGACTTTC
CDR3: CASSHNSGTLGANVLTF

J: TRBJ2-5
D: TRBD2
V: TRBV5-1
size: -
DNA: TGCGCCAGCAGCTTGGCAGCGGGAGGGGGAGAGACCCAGTACTTC
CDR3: CASSLAAGGGETQYF

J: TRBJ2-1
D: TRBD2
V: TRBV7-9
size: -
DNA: TGTGCCAGCAGTTCTACGAGGCTAGCGGGGTCCCTCTACAATGAGCAGTTCTTC
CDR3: CASSSTRLAGSLYNEQFF

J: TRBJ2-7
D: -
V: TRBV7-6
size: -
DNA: TGTGCCAGCAGCTTAGAATCCACCCACGAGCAGTACTTC
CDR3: CASSLESTHEQYF

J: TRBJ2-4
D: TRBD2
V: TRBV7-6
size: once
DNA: TGTGCCAGCAGCTTAGAAGCGGGAGGGCCAGCGGACATTCAGTACTTC
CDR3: CASSLEAGGPADIQYF

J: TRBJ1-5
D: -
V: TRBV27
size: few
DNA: TGTGCCAGCAGTTTAGGGATAGGCAATCAGCCCCAGCATTTT
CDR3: CASSLGIGNQPQHF

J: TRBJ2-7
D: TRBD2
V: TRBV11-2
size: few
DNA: TGTGCCAGCAGCTTTAGCGGCGGGAGCTCCTACGAGCAGTACTTC
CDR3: CASSFSGGSSYEQYF

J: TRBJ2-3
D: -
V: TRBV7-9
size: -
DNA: TGTGCCAGCAGCTTAGGGGGGACACCTAGCACAGATACGCAGTATTTT
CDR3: CASSLGGTPSTDTQYF

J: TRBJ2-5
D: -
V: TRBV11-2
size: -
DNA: TGTGCCAGCAGCTTTCGAGAGACCCAGTACTTC
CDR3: CASSFRETQYF

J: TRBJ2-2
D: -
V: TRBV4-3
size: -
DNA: TGCGCCAGCAGACCAACTAGCACCGGGGAGCTGTTTTTT
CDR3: CASRPTSTGELFF

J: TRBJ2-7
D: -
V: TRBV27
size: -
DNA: TGTGCCAGCAGTCCCACGCCGAGCGAGCAGTACTTC
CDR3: CASSPTPSEQYF

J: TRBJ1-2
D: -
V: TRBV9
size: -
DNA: TGTGCCAGCAGCGTGGGGGACACCATGTATGGCTACACCTTC
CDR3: CASSVGDTMYGYTF

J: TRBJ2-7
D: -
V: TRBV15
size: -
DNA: TGTGCCACCAGCAGAGAGGGGGAGAACTACGAGCAGTACTTC
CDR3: CATSREGENYEQYF

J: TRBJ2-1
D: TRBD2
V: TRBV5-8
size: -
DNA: TGTGCCAGCAGCTACGGACTAGCGGGAAGCAATGAGCAGTTCTTC
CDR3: CASSYGLAGSNEQFF

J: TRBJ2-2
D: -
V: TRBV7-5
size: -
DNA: TGTGCCAGTTTCGCGGGGGAGCTGTTTTTT
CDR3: CASFAGELFF

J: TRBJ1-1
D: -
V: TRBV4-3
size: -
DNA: TGCGCCAGCAGCCAAGGGACAGCGAACACTGAAGCTTTCTTT
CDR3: CASSQGTANTEAFF

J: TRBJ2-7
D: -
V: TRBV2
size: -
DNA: TGTGCCAGCAGTATGACCCGGGACCGCCTCTCCTACGAGCAGTACTTC
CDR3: CASSMTRDRLSYEQYF

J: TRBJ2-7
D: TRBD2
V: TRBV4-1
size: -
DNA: TGCGCCAGCAGCCCCACCCAGTTAGCGGGGGGTTCAAGCTACGAGCAGTACTTC
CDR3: CASSPTQLAGGSSYEQYF

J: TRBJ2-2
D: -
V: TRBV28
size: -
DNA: TGTGCCAGCAGTTTAACCGGGGAGCTGTTTTTT
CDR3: CASSLTGELFF

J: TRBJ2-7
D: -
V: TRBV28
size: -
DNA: TGTGCCAGCACCGAGACGGGGGAGCAGTACTTC
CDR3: CASTETGEQYF

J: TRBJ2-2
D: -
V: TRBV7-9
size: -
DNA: TGTGCCAGCAGCTTAACGACAGGGAACACCGGGGAGCTGTTTTTT
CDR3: CASSLTTGNTGELFF

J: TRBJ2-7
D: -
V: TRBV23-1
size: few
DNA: TGCGCCAGCAGTCAATCCTGGGGGTCTTCCTACGAGCAGTACTTC
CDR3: CASSQSWGSSYEQYF

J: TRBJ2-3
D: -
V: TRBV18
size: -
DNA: TGTGCCAGCTCACCCCGCGACTGGGTAGATACGCAGTATTTT
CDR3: CASSPRDWVDTQYF

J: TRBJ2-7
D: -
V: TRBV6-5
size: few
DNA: TGTGCCAGCAGAATCCAGGGGTTCGACGAGCAGTACTTC
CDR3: CASRIQGFDEQYF

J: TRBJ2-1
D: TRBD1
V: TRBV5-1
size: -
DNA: TGCGCCAGCAGTTCTAGACAGGGCACGGACAATGAGCAGTTCTTC
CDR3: CASSSRQGTDNEQFF

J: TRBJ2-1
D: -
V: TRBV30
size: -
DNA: TGTGCCTGGAGGGAAGCGGTTTCCTACAATGAGCAGTTCTTC
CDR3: CAWREAVSYNEQFF

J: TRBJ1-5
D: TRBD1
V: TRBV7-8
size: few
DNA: TGTGCCAGCAGCTTACCACAGGGGGCAGATCAGCCCCAGCATTTT
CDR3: CASSLPQGADQPQHF

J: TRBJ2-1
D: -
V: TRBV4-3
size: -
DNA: TGCGCCAGCAGCCAAGATTTGGCCGCGGACAATGAGCAGTTCTTC
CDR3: CASSQDLAADNEQFF

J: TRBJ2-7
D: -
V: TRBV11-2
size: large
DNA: TGTGCCAGCAGCTTTTTGACCTACGAGCAGTACTTC
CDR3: CASSFLTYEQYF

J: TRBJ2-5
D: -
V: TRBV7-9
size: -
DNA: TGTGCCAGCAGCTTAGTAACCGGGGATGAGACCCAGTACTTC
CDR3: CASSLVTGDETQYF

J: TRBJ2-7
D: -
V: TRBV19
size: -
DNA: TGTGCCAGCTCTTGGGACCTCTACAACTACGAGCAGTACTTC
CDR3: CASSWDLYNYEQYF

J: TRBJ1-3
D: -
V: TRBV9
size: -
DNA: TGTGCCAGCAGCGTAGATCCAGACAGTGACTATCGAAACACCATATATTTT
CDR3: CASSVDPDSDYRNTIYF

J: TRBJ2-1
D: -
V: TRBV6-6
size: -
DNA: TGTGCCAGCAGTCCGGAGAACTTCAATGAGCAGTTCTTC
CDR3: CASSPENFNEQFF

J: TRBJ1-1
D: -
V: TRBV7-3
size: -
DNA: TGTGCCAGCAGCTCAGACGGATTTGGCGAAGCTTTCTTT
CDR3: CASSSDGFGEAFF

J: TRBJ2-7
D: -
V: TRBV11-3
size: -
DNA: TGTGCCAGCAGCTCGGTATGGGAGCAGTACTTC
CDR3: CASSSVWEQYF

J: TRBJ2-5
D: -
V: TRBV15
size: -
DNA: TGTGCCACCAGCAGAGGTCAATCGGGAGAGACCCAGTACTTC
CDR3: CATSRGQSGETQYF

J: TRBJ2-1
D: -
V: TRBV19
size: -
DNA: TGTGCCAGTAGTGGGGGAAGCTCCTACAATGAGCAGTTCTTC
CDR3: CASSGGSSYNEQFF

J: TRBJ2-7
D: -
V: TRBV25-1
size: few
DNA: TGTGCCAGCAGTGATGAGGGCTACGAGCAGTACTTC
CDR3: CASSDEGYEQYF

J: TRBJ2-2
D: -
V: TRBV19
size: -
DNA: TGTGCCAGTAGTATAGGTTGGGGCACCGGGGAGCTGTTTTTT
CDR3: CASSIGWGTGELFF

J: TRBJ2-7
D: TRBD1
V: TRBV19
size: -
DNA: TGTGCCAGTAGTGAAGGACAGGGGTCGGAATCCTACGAGCAGTACTTC
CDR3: CASSEGQGSESYEQYF

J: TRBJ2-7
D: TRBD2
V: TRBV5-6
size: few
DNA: TGTGCCAGCAGCTTGGTTTCGGGGGGTCACCCCTACGAGCAGTACTTC
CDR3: CASSLVSGGHPYEQYF

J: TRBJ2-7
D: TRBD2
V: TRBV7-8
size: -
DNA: TGTGCCAGCAGCTTATGGTGGAGCGGGAGGACCTACGAGCAGTACTTC
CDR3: CASSLWWSGRTYEQYF

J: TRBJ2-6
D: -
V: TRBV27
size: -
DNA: TGTGCCAGCAGTTTCGAGGACCCTGGGGCCAACGTCCTGACTTTC
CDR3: CASSFEDPGANVLTF

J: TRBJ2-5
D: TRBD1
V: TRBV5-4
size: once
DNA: TGTGCCAGCAGCCTGGTCGGGACAGGGGATGAGACCCAGTACTTC
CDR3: CASSLVGTGDETQYF

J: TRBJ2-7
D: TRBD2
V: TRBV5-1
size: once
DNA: TGCGCCAGCAGCCTTACTAGCGGAGCCCCCTACGAGCAGTACTTC
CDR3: CASSLTSGAPYEQYF

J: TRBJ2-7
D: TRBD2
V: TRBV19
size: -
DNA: TGTGCCAGTAGTACTAACGTGGGGGAGGGCGTCGGCGAGCAGTACTTC
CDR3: CASSTNVGEGVGEQYF

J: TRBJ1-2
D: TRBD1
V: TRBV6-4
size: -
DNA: TGTGCCAGCAGCGTTGACAGGGACCATGGCTACACCTTC
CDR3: CASSVDRDHGYTF

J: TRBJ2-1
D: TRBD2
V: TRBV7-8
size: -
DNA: TGTGCCAGCAGCTTAGCAGCGGGAGTGAATGAGCAGTTCTTC
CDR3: CASSLAAGVNEQFF

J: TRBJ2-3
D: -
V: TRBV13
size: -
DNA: TGTGCCAGCAGCCCTCGGAGCGGCGGGACTGCAGATACGCAGTATTTT
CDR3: CASSPRSGGTADTQYF

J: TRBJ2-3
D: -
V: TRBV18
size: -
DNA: TGTGCCAGCTCACCATGGGGCAGGGGAACAGATACGCAGTATTTT
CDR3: CASSPWGRGTDTQYF

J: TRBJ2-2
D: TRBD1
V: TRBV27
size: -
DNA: TGTGCCAGCAGTTTAATTGTGGGGACAGGGCCGGGCGGGGAGCTGTTTTTT
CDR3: CASSLIVGTGPGGELFF

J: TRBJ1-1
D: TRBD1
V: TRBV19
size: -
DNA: TGTGCCACAGAAAACCGGGACAGGGGGCAGGAAGCTTTCTTT
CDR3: CATENRDRGQEAFF

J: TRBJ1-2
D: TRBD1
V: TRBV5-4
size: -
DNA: TGTGCCAGCAGTTTTTGGGACAGGGATTCGGAAACCTTC
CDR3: CASSFWDRDSETF

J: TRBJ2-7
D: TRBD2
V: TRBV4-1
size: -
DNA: TGCGCCAGCAGCCACAGCGGGACTCATCCCTACGAGCAGTACTTC
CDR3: CASSHSGTHPYEQYF